This TCR beta chain was found in a study of T cells in Graves' hyperthyroidism and ophthalmopathy. Findings and caveats of the study: Blood also carried most thyroid clonotypes expanded above 0.001.

Amplified TCR beta CDR3 regions came from RNA transcripts. In the first-round RT-PCR of the TCR CDR3, the HTBI primer set was used. TCRdb ran MiXCR on the multiplex PCR reads and lists one entry per CDR3 protein. The profile shows about 550,000 distinct CDR3 sequences, more than 20% of them singletons. Trimming removed 8 bases from V and 7 bases from J, with 14 bases in between. Germline-derived CDR1 and CDR2 are SNHLY and FYNNEI. The CDR3 sequence is 12 residues long. A word on this clonotype: What it recognizes is unknown.

The specimen was blood. The chain recombines TRBV2 with TRBJ1-2, with a weak D call TRBD1 (6 bases). The TCR comes from a man aged 18 to 35 with Graves' hyperthyroidism. CDR3 amino acids: CASGLGQGGYTF. CDR3 in DNA: TGTGCCAGCGGGTTGGGACAAGGTGGCTACACCTTC.